This T cell receptor beta chain was identified in a study of tumor and adjacent non-tumor tissue in lung cancer. Study-level information: Millions of productive TCRbeta reads were obtained per sample on average.

No cell sorting was done before RNA was extracted from the tissue. This clonotype was found once. This clone may be a read error of a much larger clone one base away. The CDR3 sequence is 16 residues long. Germline V lookup: CDR1 LNHNV, CDR2 YYDKDF (reference sequence). Deletions cut 0 bases from V and 13 bases from J, with 22 bases between. TCRbeta libraries were built with three rounds of nested PCR, modified from ARM-PCR. TCRdb reprocessed the multiplex PCR reads with MiXCR, giving one entry per CDR3 protein. The table shows 120,000 or so distinct CDR3 sequences, with 84% occurring only once. The V gene is TRBV15, the J gene TRBJ2-1, with TRBD1 as a possible D gene (6 bases). The specimen sequenced was lung tumor tissue. This clonotype originated in a man between 65 and 85 years old with non-small cell lung cancer. The CDR3 spells CATSRDTGCVVHTQFF. The DNA of the CDR3 is TGTGCCACCAGCAGAGATACAGGGTGCGTGGTACACACACAGTTCTTC.